One sample yielded the 31 T cell receptor beta chains listed below, sequenced in a study of neoadjuvant anti-PD-1 for oral cavity cancer. Assay: immunoSEQ multiplex PCR; the TCRdb copy retains only in-frame clones and omits some. The sample has 17,000 or so clones; roughly 60% are singletons. The source was PBMCs, collected before nivolumab (anti-PD-1) treatment. The origin of the receptors is a person between 40 and 79 years old with oral cavity squamous cell carcinoma.

The V gene is TRBV2, the J gene TRBJ2-1; D remains ambiguous. V was trimmed by 4 bases and J by 0 bases, leaving 13 bases between them. Germline CDR1 SNHLY, CDR2 FYNNEI. This CDR3 contains 16 residues. CDR3 sequence (DNA): TGTGCCAGCAGTGTCACCACACTGAGCTCCTACAATGAGCAGTTCTTC. Residues: CASSVTTLSSYNEQFF. Full variable domain (outside the CDR3, taken from reference TRBV2 and TRBJ2-1): EPEVTQTPSHQVTQMGQEVILRCVPISNHLYFYWYRQILGQKVEFLVSFYNNEISEKSEIFDDQFSVERPDGSNFTLKIRSTKLEDSAMYFCASSVTTLSSYNEQFFGPGTRLTVL.

The V call is TRBV7-8, the J call TRBJ2-7; D possibly corresponds to TRBD2 (5 bases). V was trimmed by 2 bases and J by 6 bases, leaving 14 bases between them. Per germline, CDR1 SGHVS and CDR2 FQNEAQ. The CDR3 is 14 amino acids. In DNA form, the CDR3 reads TGTGCCAGCAGCTTATCCGGAGCGAGGGCCGAGCAGTACTTC. The encoded protein is CASSLSGARAEQYF.

The J gene is TRBJ2-3, the V gene TRBV7-2; D is uncertain. The ends were cut back, 1 base at V and 2 bases at J, with 13 bases in the middle. The CDR3 sequence is 16 residues long. Per germline, CDR1 SGHTA and CDR2 FQGNSA. CDR3 sequence (DNA): TGTGCCAGCAGCTTAGGGCTTGGCCTCACCACAGATACGCAGTATTTT. Amino acid sequence: CASSLGLGLTTDTQYF.

This clone came up a few times. This sequence joins TRBV2 and TRBJ1-2; unclear D gene. CDR3 length: 14 amino acids. Germline CDR1 reads SNHLY; CDR2 reads FYNNEI. V was cut by 4 bases and J by 2 bases, with 11 bases left in between. The CDR3 is CASSVLLTNYGYTF. The CDR3 DNA reads TGTGCCAGCAGTGTCCTCCTGACAAACTATGGCTACACCTTC.

This chain uses TRBV2 with TRBJ2-1; 8 bases are a match to TRBD1. V lost 6 bases to trimming and J lost 7 bases; unmatched junction nucleotides: 5. The CDR3 spans 13 residues. CDR1 SNHLY and CDR2 FYNNEI come from the germline V gene. The CDR3 is CASSGTGGNEQFF. The CDR3 DNA reads TGTGCCAGCAGCGGGACAGGTGGTAATGAGCAGTTCTTC.

This chain connects TRBV2 to TRBJ2-5, with D maybe TRBD2 (5 bases). The CDR3 totals 14 residues. With 2 bases removed from V and 4 bases from J, the gap between germline ends came to 11 bases. CDR1 is SNHLY and CDR2 is FYNNEI in the germline V gene. CDR3 sequence (DNA): TGTGCCAGCAGTGAATTCCAGGCGGGAGAGACCCAGTACTTC. It encodes CASSEFQAGETQYF. Full variable domain (missing parts from reference TRBV2 and TRBJ2-5): EPEVTQTPSHQVTQMGQEVILRCVPISNHLYFYWYRQILGQKVEFLVSFYNNEISEKSEIFDDQFSVERPDGSNFTLKIRSTKLEDSAMYFCASSEFQAGETQYFGPGTRLLVL.

The chain joins TRBV10-3 to TRBJ2-1, with D possibly being TRBD1 or TRBD2 (5 bases each). The CDR3 has 14 amino acids. The germline V and J ends were trimmed by 3 bases and 7 bases, with 13 bases remaining between them. CDR1 is ENHRY and CDR2 is SYGVKD in the germline V gene. Here the CDR3 DNA reads TGTGCCATCAGTGAAGGGACCGGCAATAATGAGCAGTTCTTC. It translates to CAISEGTGNNEQFF.

This sequence joins TRBV28 and TRBJ1-2; D is ambiguous. CDR1 MDHEN and CDR2 SYDVKM come from the germline V gene. The CDR3 is made up of 14 amino acids. V gave up 6 bases and J gave up 8 bases, with 19 bases separating them. CDR3 sequence: CASSPPRQGGGYTF. The CDR3 coding sequence is TGTGCCAGCAGCCCCCCCAGGCAAGGTGGAGGCTACACCTTC.

The gene calls are TRBV7-9 and TRBJ1-5; D unclear. V lost 5 bases to trimming and J lost 3 bases, with 5 bases between them. The CDR3 loop spans 12 amino acids. CDR1 is SEHNR and CDR2 is FQNEAQ in the germline V gene (reference sequence). As DNA, the CDR3 is TGTGCCAGCAGCCTGGACAATCAGCCCCAGCATTTT. This codes for CASSLDNQPQHF.

The sample holds a few counts of this clone. CDR3 in amino acids: CASSQTVAGVGDTQYF. In DNA form, the CDR3 reads TGTGCCAGCAGCCAAACCGTAGCGGGAGTGGGAGATACGCAGTATTTT. The V and J genes are TRBV13 and TRBJ2-3; TRBD2 aligns across 9 bases. The CDR3 runs to 16 residues. Germline values: CDR1 PRHDT, CDR2 FYEKMQ (reference sequence). V shed 5 bases, J shed 5 bases, and the junction held 11 bases outside the gene matches.

The chain employs TRBV9 and TRBJ2-1; TRBD2 aligns across 9 bases. With 0 bases clipped from V and 1 base from J, the junction kept 2 bases outside the gene matches. The V gene's germline CDR1 is SGDLS and CDR2 YYNGEE. There are 16 residues in the CDR3. The CDR3 region has the DNA TGTGCCAGCAGCGTAGGGACTAGCGCATCCTACAATGAGCAGTTCTTC. Translating gives CASSVGTSASYNEQFF.

The chain links TRBV19 to TRBJ2-6; possible D gene TRBD2, 6 bases. The V gene lost 7 bases and the J gene lost 2 bases, with 15 bases spanning the gap. There are 16 residues in the CDR3. Germline V gene lookup returns CDR1 LNHDA and CDR2 SQIVND (reference sequence). The CDR3 nucleotides read TGTGCCAGTAATGGGGCGGGGCCCACTGGGGCCAACGTCCTGACTTTC. Encoded protein: CASNGAGPTGANVLTF.

The chain carries TRBV10-2 and TRBJ1-4; D is undetermined. Trimming removed 1 base from V and 4 bases from J, with 10 bases in between. There are 15 residues in the CDR3. CDR1 is WSHSY, CDR2 SAAADI, per germline. The DNA for the CDR3 is TGCGCCAGCAGTGAGTACCTGGCGATTAATGAAAAACTGTTTTTT. It codes for CASSEYLAINEKLFF.

V usage is TRBV7-2 and J usage is TRBJ2-3, with unresolved D. Germline-derived CDR1 and CDR2 are SGHTA and FQGNSA. This CDR3 is 13 amino acids long. The V end lost 5 bases, the J end lost 0 bases, and 6 bases lay between the germline ends. The DNA of the CDR3 is TGTGCCAGCAGCCCTCATAGCACAGATACGCAGTATTTT. Translation gives CASSPHSTDTQYF.

The genes are TRBV28 and TRBJ1-5; unclear D gene. Looked up from germline, CDR1 is MDHEN and CDR2 is SYDVKM. The CDR3 spans 13 residues. The germline V and J ends were trimmed by 7 bases and 6 bases, with 13 bases remaining between them. The CDR3 sequence: CASNSLAGQPQHF. As DNA, the CDR3 is TGTGCCAGCAACTCCTTAGCAGGTCAGCCCCAGCATTTT.

This chain joins TRBV30 and TRBJ2-3, with 7 bases matching TRBD1. CDR1 GTSNPN and CDR2 SVGIG come from the germline V gene (reference sequence). With 2 bases clipped from V and 6 bases from J, the junction kept 11 bases outside the gene matches. The CDR3 runs to 15 residues. This CDR3 reads CAWSFGRGGADTQYF. CDR3 DNA: TGTGCCTGGAGTTTCGGGCGAGGGGGCGCGGATACGCAGTATTTT.

The chain couples TRBV27 to TRBJ2-7; possible D gene TRBD1, 6 bases. Germline CDR1 is MNHEY and CDR2 is SMNVEV (reference sequence). The CDR3 length is 12 residues. V gave up 5 bases and J gave up 3 bases, with 8 bases separating them. CDR3 sequence: CASSGQSYEQYF. CDR3 bases: TGTGCCAGCAGTGGACAGAGCTACGAGCAGTACTTC.

This rearrangement joins TRBV9 to TRBJ2-3, with D tentatively TRBD1 (7 bases). This CDR3 has 16 residues. V was pared by 3 bases and J by 6 bases, with 20 bases between. CDR1 and CDR2 (germline): SGDLS, YYNGEE. In nucleotides, the CDR3 is TGTGCCAGCAGCGCAGGGGGACTCCAAGATTCGGATACGCAGTATTTT. As protein: CASSAGGLQDSDTQYF.

The chain links TRBV25-1 to TRBJ1-1; D may be TRBD1 (5 bases). CDR1 MGHDK and CDR2 SYGVNS come from the germline V gene. CDR3 length: 14 amino acids. V lost 8 bases and J 0 bases, leaving 13 bases between the germline ends. The CDR3 spells CASGGKGMNTEAFF. The CDR3 coding sequence is TGTGCCAGCGGGGGGAAGGGGATGAACACTGAAGCTTTCTTT.

The chain uses TRBV19 and TRBJ2-7; tentative D call: TRBD2 (6 bases). From germline, CDR1 is LNHDA and CDR2 SQIVND (reference sequence). Between the trimmed V and J ends, which lost 9 bases and 3 bases, there was a span of 15 bases. CDR3 length equals 13 residues. CDR3 DNA sequence: TGTGCCAGGAGGGGACTTCAGTACTACGAGCAGTACTTC. It yields the protein CARRGLQYYEQYF.

The rearrangement joins TRBV7-9 to TRBJ2-1; 10 bases agree with TRBD2. The junction had 11 bases not matched to a gene; V was cut back by 5 bases and J by 7 bases. CDR3 length: 16 residues. Germline lookup yields CDR1 SEHNR and CDR2 FQNEAQ (reference sequence). The CDR3 sequence: CASSIPSGRAPNEQFF. The CDR3 DNA is TGTGCCAGCAGCATCCCCAGCGGGAGGGCCCCTAATGAGCAGTTCTTC.

V gene TRBV6-6 combines with J gene TRBJ2-5; no reliable D call. This CDR3 region has 12 residues. Germline V gene sequence: CDR1 MNHNY, CDR2 SVGAGI (reference sequence). Trimming shortened V by 0 bases and J by 3 bases, and 2 bases separated the two germline ends. The CDR3 bases are TGTGCCAGCAGTTACTCAGAAGAGACCCAGTACTTC. Amino acids: CASSYSEETQYF.

The chain uses TRBV27 and TRBJ2-3; D not resolved. The V end lost 3 bases, the J end lost 6 bases, and 16 bases lay between the germline ends. The CDR3 length is 15 residues. Germline V gives CDR1 MNHEY, CDR2 SMNVEV (reference sequence). The CDR3 bases are TGTGCCAGCAGTTTGGTAGAGCCCATAGCTGATACGCAGTATTTT. Its protein product is CASSLVEPIADTQYF.

The chain links TRBV6-1 to TRBJ2-5; 10 nucleotides agree with TRBD2. V was clipped by 6 bases and J by 5 bases; unmatched bases: 9. CDR3 length: 15 amino acids. In germline, CDR1 is MNHNS, CDR2 SASEGT. CDR3 bases: TGTGCCAGCAGGTGGTTAGCGGGAGGCCTCGAGACCCAGTACTTC. Its translation: CASRWLAGGLETQYF.

This chain links TRBV11-3 with TRBJ2-7; TRBD1 matches 7 bases. With V trimmed by 3 bases and J by 5 bases, 4 bases remained unmatched. Per germline, CDR1 SGHNT and CDR2 YENEEA. The CDR3 contains 13 residues. DNA of the CDR3: TGTGCCAGCAGCTTCCTAACAGGGGACGAGCAGTACTTC. This translates into CASSFLTGDEQYF. Variable domain in full (rest from reference TRBV11-3 and TRBJ2-7): EAGVVQSPRYKIIEKKQPVAFWCNPISGHNTLYWYLQNLGQGPELLIRYENEEAVDDSQLPKDRFSAERLKGVDSTLKIQPAELGDSAVYLCASSFLTGDEQYFGPGTRLTVT.

J is TRBJ2-1 and V is TRBV27; D is unclear. Trimming removed 2 bases from V and 7 bases from J, with 9 bases in between. The CDR3 runs 13 residues. The germline gives CDR1 MNHEY, CDR2 SMNVEV (reference sequence). The CDR3 loop reads CASSLPGWNEQFF. In DNA, the CDR3 is TGTGCCAGCAGTTTACCGGGCTGGAATGAGCAGTTCTTC.

In DNA, the CDR3 is TGTGCCAGCAGTGAGAGTCGGACCCGACTTCTCACAGATACGCAGTATTTT. Amino acid sequence: CASSESRTRLLTDTQYF. The chain links TRBV6-1 to TRBJ2-3; D gene unclear. The CDR3 contains 17 residues. Germline V gene data show CDR1 as MNHNS and CDR2 as SASEGT. V dropped 3 bases and J dropped 2 bases, with 18 bases sitting between them.

This clone has a handful of counts. J is TRBJ2-7 and V is TRBV6-5, with 9 bases fitting TRBD2. The germline V gene encodes CDR1 MNHEY and CDR2 SVGAGI. Trimming at V came to 8 bases and at J to 2 bases, leaving 1 base not matched to a gene. CDR3 length: 12 residues. The CDR3 loop is CASASGAYEQYF. In nucleotides, the CDR3 is TGTGCCAGCGCTAGCGGGGCCTACGAGCAGTACTTC.

This clone was detected only a few times. This chain joins TRBV29-1 and TRBJ1-1; no firm D call. This CDR3 region has 13 residues. Germline V CDR1 and CDR2: SQVTM, ANQGSEA. V lost 3 bases and J lost 0, with 8 bases in between. CDR3 nucleotides: TGCAGCGTTGAGGGGAGGATGAACACTGAAGCTTTCTTT. This gives the protein CSVEGRMNTEAFF.

CDR3 sequence reads: CASNKVNEQFF. In DNA, the CDR3 is TGTGCCAGCAATAAGGTTAATGAGCAGTTCTTC. The chain carries TRBV2 and TRBJ2-1; D is undetermined. CDR1 is SNHLY and CDR2 is FYNNEI in the germline V gene. The CDR3 has 11 amino acids. Trimming took 7 bases from V and 7 from J, leaving 8 bases between them.

The chain links TRBV19 to TRBJ1-5; the match to TRBD1 covers 7 bases. Germline CDR1 and CDR2: LNHDA and SQIVND (reference sequence). The CDR3 extends over 16 amino acids. With 5 bases clipped from V and 5 bases from J, the junction kept 12 bases outside the gene matches. The CDR3 loop is CASSQLPGQLHQPQHF. The DNA for the CDR3 is TGTGCCAGTAGTCAACTCCCGGGACAGCTCCATCAGCCCCAGCATTTT.